Listed here are 30 T cell receptor beta chains from one sample, sequenced in a study of T cells in Graves' hyperthyroidism and ophthalmopathy. Researchers took RNA transcripts and amplified the TCR beta CDR3 regions from them. First-round RT-PCR of the TCR CDR3 relied on the HTBI primer set. MiXCR was run by TCRdb on the multiplex PCR reads, yielding one entry per CDR3 protein. The repertoire holds about 570,000 distinct CDR3 sequences, 11% to 15% seen once, with about 15% in the top ten. Material: blood. The receptors originated from a woman in her thirties or forties with Graves' hyperthyroidism.

This clonotype was recorded a few times. V gene TRBV7-3 combines with J gene TRBJ2-4; the match to TRBD2 covers 8 bases. Germline V gives CDR1 SGHTA, CDR2 FQGTGA. V shed 4 bases, J shed 2 bases, and the junction held 10 bases outside the gene matches. CDR3 size: 17 residues. The CDR3 nucleotides are TGTGCCAGCAGCTCTCCCCCGAAGCGGGAGACCAAAAACATTCAGTACTTC. The encoded protein is CASSSPPKRETKNIQYF.

This clonotype was counted at least ten times. The rearrangement links TRBV7-2 to TRBJ2-3; D gene unclear. Trimming stripped 3 bases from V and 2 bases from J, with 12 bases between. CDR1 and CDR2 (germline): SGHTA, FQGNSA. CDR3 size: 15 residues. CDR3 in DNA: TGTGCCAGCAGCTTGGAACTTCGCCCCACAGATACGCAGTATTTT. Protein: CASSLELRPTDTQYF.

This clonotype showed up many times. This sequence joins TRBV12-3 or TRBV12-4 and TRBJ2-3; 10 bases are a match to TRBD1. CDR3 length: 15 amino acids. J lost 2 bases, V lost 6 bases, and 5 bases had no gene match. The CDR3 DNA reads as TGTGCCAGCAGCCGACAGGGGGCGACCACAGATACGCAGTATTTT. Protein sequence: CASSRQGATTDTQYF.

This clonotype was counted many times. The rearrangement links TRBV14 to TRBJ2-1; D is unclear. Germline V gene sequence: CDR1 SGHDN, CDR2 FVKESK. The V end lost 2 bases, the J end lost 4 bases, and 6 bases lay between the germline ends. The CDR3 sequence is 13 residues long. This CDR3 reads CASSQPLYNEQFF. The CDR3, as DNA: TGTGCCAGCAGCCAACCACTTTACAATGAGCAGTTCTTC.

The chain couples TRBV30 to TRBJ1-5; the match to TRBD1 covers 7 bases. This CDR3 region has 14 residues. V trimming: 2 bases; J trimming: 3 bases; junction bases outside the gene matches: 4. CDR1 and CDR2 (germline): GTSNPN, SVGIG (reference sequence). The CDR3 spells CAWSTGVYNQPQHF. For the CDR3, the DNA is TGTGCCTGGAGTACAGGGGTTTACAATCAGCCCCAGCATTTT.

This clonotype has a count of ten or more. The gene calls are TRBV5-1 and TRBJ2-6; no clear D gene. Germline V gene sequence: CDR1 SGHRS, CDR2 YFSETQ. V was shortened by 4 bases and J by 1 base, with 12 bases between the two germline ends. The CDR3 runs to 16 residues. The CDR3: CASSTGIESGANVLTF. In DNA, the CDR3 is TGCGCCAGCAGCACGGGTATAGAATCTGGGGCCAACGTCCTGACTTTC.

This clonotype was detected a few times. This chain connects TRBV5-5 to TRBJ2-7, with D tentatively TRBD1 (6 bases). V lost 4 bases and J 0 bases, leaving 14 bases between the germline ends. The germline V gene encodes CDR1 SGHKS and CDR2 YYEKEE (reference sequence). The CDR3 contains 15 residues. CDR3 sequence (DNA): TGTGCCAGCAGCCTAGAAAGACAGGCCTCCTACGAGCAGTACTTC. It encodes CASSLERQASYEQYF.

J is TRBJ2-1 and V is TRBV19, with D unclear. The CDR3 runs to 14 residues. Germline V gives CDR1 LNHDA, CDR2 SQIVND (reference sequence). The V end lost 6 bases, the J end lost 3 bases, and 12 bases lay between the germline ends. In nucleotides, the CDR3 is TGTGCCAGTAGAGACGGGCGAAGCTACAATGAGCAGTTCTTC. It codes for CASRDGRSYNEQFF. Combining the CDR3 with reference TRBV19 and TRBJ2-1 gives the whole variable domain DGGITQSPKYLFRKEGQNVTLSCEQNLNHDAMYWYRQDPGQGLRLIYYSQIVNDFQKGDIAEGYSVSREKKESFPLTVTSAQKNPTAFYLCASRDGRSYNEQFFGPGTRLTVL.

On this clonotype: This clone may be a read error of a much larger clone one base away. The chain uses TRBV12-3 or TRBV12-4 and TRBJ1-1; D possibly corresponds to TRBD1 (5 bases). This CDR3 is built from 14 residues. Here the CDR3 reads CASSFAARGTEASF. CDR3 sequence (DNA): TGTGCCAGCAGTTTTGCAGCGAGGGGCACTGAAGCTTCCTTT.

This clonotype has a count of ten or more. The chain is built from TRBV6-1 and TRBJ2-1; either TRBD1 or TRBD2 may supply D (7 bases each). V shed 6 bases and J shed 12 bases, with 33 bases lying between them. The CDR3 loop spans 18 amino acids. Germline V gene lookup returns CDR1 MNHNS and CDR2 SASEGT. The CDR3 DNA reads TGTGCCAGCAGGCCCTTACTTCGTGGACTAGGGGGCAAGGGTGGGCAGTTCTTC. Protein: CASRPLLRGLGGKGGQFF.

This clonotype has more than one count but fewer than ten. V and J are TRBV6-1 and TRBJ2-7, with 9 bases matching TRBD1. The CDR3 consists of 13 residues. Unmatched junction bases numbered 5, after V lost 6 bases and J lost 5 bases. From germline, CDR1 is MNHNS and CDR2 SASEGT. In nucleotides, the CDR3 is TGTGCCAGCAGGAGACAGGGGGGCAACGAGCAGTACTTC. Translating gives CASRRQGGNEQYF.

There are many counts of this clonotype. This CDR3 reads CASSLEAENEAFF. The CDR3 nucleotides are TGTGCCAGCAGCTTAGAGGCGGAAAATGAAGCTTTCTTT. This chain uses TRBV11-3 with TRBJ1-1, with unresolved D. This CDR3 spans 13 amino acids. Germline V CDR1 and CDR2: SGHNT, YENEEA. Between the trimmed V and J ends, which lost 0 bases and 7 bases, there was a span of 9 bases.

The chain has TRBV7-2 and TRBJ1-1; TRBD1 agrees at 9 bases. Germline V gene lookup returns CDR1 SGHTA and CDR2 FQGNSA. The CDR3 has 15 amino acids. Trimming removed 5 bases from V and 5 bases from J; junction bases left unmatched: 9. CDR3 in DNA: TGTGCCAGCAGCCAGATGGGACAGGGAGAGACTGAAGCTTTCTTT. The encoded protein is CASSQMGQGETEAFF.

This clonotype was found many times. V usage is TRBV7-3 and J usage is TRBJ2-5, with a weak D call TRBD2 (6 bases). CDR3 length equals 15 residues. Looked up from germline, CDR1 is SGHTA and CDR2 is FQGTGA. Trimming took 4 bases from V and 3 from J, leaving 15 bases between them. CDR3: CASSYQLAGKETQYF. The CDR3 coding sequence is TGTGCCAGCAGCTACCAACTAGCAGGGAAAGAGACCCAGTACTTC.

On this clonotype itself: Lacking the conserved final phenylalanine or tryptophan, this CDR3 likely reflects a read error. The V and J genes are TRBV7-2 and TRBJ1-2; 7 bases agree with TRBD1. Per germline, CDR1 SGHTA and CDR2 FQGNSA. The CDR3 has 15 residues. The CDR3 DNA is TGTGCCAGCAGCCCAACCGGGACAGAGTACTACGGCTACACCCTC. It yields the protein CASSPTGTEYYGYTL.

This clonotype was counted ten times or more. The V gene is TRBV18, the J gene TRBJ2-7, with TRBD2 matching 7 bases. The CDR3 runs 15 residues. Per the germline V gene, CDR1 is KGHSH and CDR2 is LQKENI. The J segment lost 7 bases and the V segment lost 4 bases, leaving 13 bases of the junction unmatched. CDR3 coding DNA: TGTGCCAGCTCACTCGGGAGCGGGGACGGAAGGGAGCAGTACTTC. The encoded protein is CASSLGSGDGREQYF.

This clonotype was counted a few times. The gene calls are TRBV7-6 and TRBJ1-5, with TRBD1 as a possible D gene (5 bases). The CDR3 has 16 amino acids. Germline V gene lookup returns CDR1 SGHVS and CDR2 FNYEAQ. Trimming removed 6 bases from V and 1 base from J, with 16 bases in between. CDR3 amino acids: CASRHTATASNQPQHF. For the CDR3, the DNA is TGTGCCAGCAGACATACCGCGACAGCAAGCAATCAGCCCCAGCATTTT.

This clonotype was seen at least ten times. The chain recombines TRBV28 with TRBJ1-1; the match to TRBD1 covers 7 bases. This CDR3 has 18 amino acids. CDR1 and CDR2 from the germline V gene are MDHEN and SYDVKM. With V trimmed by 6 bases and J by 8 bases, 24 bases remained unmatched. CDR3 nucleotide sequence: TGTGCCAGCAGAAGAGGTGGGTTGAGTGGACAGGTGGTCGCAGAAGCTTTCTTT. It translates to CASRRGGLSGQVVAEAFF.

This clonotype was seen only a few times. This sequence joins TRBV27 and TRBJ1-6; D not resolved. The CDR3 sequence is 15 residues long. Germline values: CDR1 MNHEY, CDR2 SMNVEV (reference sequence). Trimming pared 3 bases from V and 9 bases from J, leaving 15 bases between. CDR3 coding DNA: TGTGCCAGCAGTTTCGGCGCTAGTTCAGGTTCACCCCTCCACTTT. Translated: CASSFGASSGSPLHF.

The rearrangement links TRBV9 to TRBJ2-1, with 8 bases fitting TRBD1. Germline values: CDR1 SGDLS, CDR2 YYNGEE. V lost 7 bases to trimming and J lost 4 bases; unmatched junction nucleotides: 7. CDR3 length: 14 amino acids. CDR3 sequence (DNA): TGTGCCAGCTCCGGACAGGGTATTTACAATGAGCAGTTCTTC. Translated, it gives CASSGQGIYNEQFF.

This chain links TRBV6-2 or TRBV6-3 with TRBJ2-2; 7 positions match TRBD1. Trimming removed 0 bases from V and 0 bases from J; junction bases left unmatched: 1. Germline V CDR1 and CDR2: MNHEY, SVGEGT. The CDR3 consists of 16 residues. For the CDR3, the DNA is TGTGCCAGCAGTTACTCGACAGGGACGAACACCGGGGAGCTGTTTTTT. Its translation is CASSYSTGTNTGELFF.

This clonotype was detected many times. V gene TRBV25-1 combines with J gene TRBJ1-1, with D hard to call. V was pared by 3 bases and J by 0 bases, with 11 bases between. CDR1 MGHDK and CDR2 SYGVNS come from the germline V gene. The CDR3 is 15 residues long. CDR3 in DNA: TGTGCCAGCAGTGATGGAGGTTCACTGAACACTGAAGCTTTCTTT. Protein product: CASSDGGSLNTEAFF.

This clonotype was recorded many times. This chain links TRBV20-1 with TRBJ2-2; 7 positions match TRBD2. V was clipped by 2 bases and J by 0 bases; unmatched bases: 6. Germline-derived CDR1 and CDR2 are DFQATT and SNEGSKA (reference sequence). This CDR3 region has 16 residues. The CDR3 here is CSARPRGLANTGELFF. CDR3 DNA: TGCAGTGCTAGACCGAGAGGACTAGCGAACACCGGGGAGCTGTTTTTT.

The chain joins TRBV11-2 to TRBJ2-1, with TRBD2 matching 8 bases. Germline CDR1 is SGHAT and CDR2 is FQNNGV. This CDR3 has 16 residues. V was clipped by 4 bases and J by 1 base; unmatched bases: 6. This CDR3 is CASSYFAGGSYNEQFF. The CDR3 DNA reads as TGTGCCAGCAGCTATTTCGCGGGAGGATCCTACAATGAGCAGTTCTTC.

The rearrangement uses TRBV19 and TRBJ2-2; 7 bases map to TRBD1. Germline CDR1 LNHDA, CDR2 SQIVND (reference sequence). The CDR3 sequence is 14 residues long. V trimming: 7 bases; J trimming: 1 base; junction bases outside the gene matches: 3. CDR3 bases: TGTGCCAGTATGGGGACAGAGAACACCGGGGAGCTGTTTTTT. Its protein is CASMGTENTGELFF.

The chain joins TRBV20-1 to TRBJ1-1; D remains unclear. The CDR3 loop spans 12 amino acids. Per the germline V gene, CDR1 is DFQATT and CDR2 is SNEGSKA (reference sequence). V was clipped by 5 bases and J by 0 bases, with 7 bases between them. CDR3 residues: CSAVGMNTEAFF. DNA for the CDR3: TGCAGTGCTGTGGGCATGAACACTGAAGCTTTCTTT.

This clonotype came up many times. This chain uses TRBV28 with TRBJ2-5; 16 nucleotides agree with TRBD2. V shed 5 bases and J 5 bases; nucleotides not matched to a gene: 11. From germline, CDR1 is MDHEN and CDR2 SYDVKM. There are 18 residues in the CDR3. The CDR3 here is CASSPTGTSGRGGETQYF. The CDR3 DNA reads as TGTGCCAGCAGTCCAACCGGGACTAGCGGGAGGGGAGGGGAGACCCAGTACTTC.

This clonotype was seen at least ten times. The rearrangement uses TRBV6-1 and TRBJ2-7; TRBD1 or TRBD2 may be the D gene (5 bases each). The V gene's germline CDR1 is MNHNS and CDR2 SASEGT. Trimming left V 8 bases short and J 3 bases short, with 14 bases between. This CDR3 is built from 13 residues. The CDR3 protein is CASGRQLDYEQYF. The CDR3 nucleotides are TGTGCCAGCGGGAGACAGTTAGACTACGAGCAGTACTTC.

CDR3 amino acids: CSAAGTSGTASSTDTQYF. The CDR3 DNA is TGCAGTGCTGCCGGGACTAGCGGGACCGCTTCTAGCACAGATACGCAGTATTTT. This chain connects TRBV20-1 to TRBJ2-3, with 13 bases fitting TRBD2. Trimming took 5 bases from V and 0 from J; bases not matched to a gene: 11. Germline values: CDR1 DFQATT, CDR2 SNEGSKA (reference sequence). The CDR3 loop spans 18 amino acids.

The J gene is TRBJ2-7, the V gene TRBV27, with TRBD2 identical over 14 bases. J was trimmed by 1 base and V by 5 bases; bases with no gene match: 4. CDR1 is MNHEY, CDR2 SMNVEV, per germline (reference sequence). This CDR3 has 16 residues. The CDR3: CASSLGLAGGSYEQYF. CDR3 sequence (DNA): TGTGCCAGCAGTCTTGGACTAGCGGGAGGTTCCTACGAGCAGTACTTC.